This note documents a single TCR beta chain sequence. Its antigen is undetermined. The sample is drawn from a study of shared clonotypes between healthy human individuals. Study-level points and caveats: Only a few donors were included, so the genetic and exposure-history diversity represented was limited. Some clonotypes were shared by all four sorted-subset donors, while others were not shared. The non-shared ones had lower generation probabilities than the shared ones. Memory subsets generally showed smaller estimated richness than naive subsets did. The authors sampled blood alone, and tissue repertoires likely differ.

CD45RO-negative, CCR7-selected cells formed the naive CD8 fraction, which excluded terminally differentiated effector memory CD45RA+ cells. The germline V gene encodes CDR1 SGHRS and CDR2 YFSETQ. The CDR3 runs to 15 residues. Trimming took off 4 bases at V and 7 bases at J, with 18 bases between the two ends. TCRdb's copy holds only in-frame clones and misses some; the assay was immunoSEQ multiplex PCR. The sample consists of some 740,000 clones, more than 85% of them appearing once. Material for sequencing was naive CD8+ T cells sorted from blood. J is TRBJ2-1 and V is TRBV5-1; no firm D call. This clonotype was obtained from a man in his thirties or forties in good health. The CDR3 bases are TGCGCCAGCAGCCCGATGGGTGTGAATATGAATGAGCAGTTCTTC. It translates to CASSPMGVNMNEQFF.